One sample yielded the 5 T cell receptor beta chains listed below, sequenced in a study of T cells after yellow fever vaccination. TCRdb recomputed calls from the 5' RACE reads with MiXCR, one row per CDR3 protein. The data contain a few hundred thousand distinct CDR3 sequences, 6.9% of them singletons. Here the sequenced sample was CD4+ T cells sorted from PBMCs, taken 15 days after the yellow fever booster vaccination. The receptor source for this set is a man aged 25 to 45 who received the YFV17D yellow fever vaccine.

The V call is TRBV4-2, the J call TRBJ2-2; D perhaps matches TRBD1 (5 bases). Germline loops: CDR1 LGHNA, CDR2 YNFKEQ. V gave up 10 bases and J gave up 4 bases, with 22 bases separating them. This CDR3 comprises 16 residues. Here the CDR3 reads CAIGPGRQGGTGELFF. The CDR3, as DNA: TGTGCCATCGGCCCCGGGCGGCAGGGCGGCACCGGGGAGCTGTTTTTT.

This clonotype was found many times. The chain joins TRBV10-3 to TRBJ2-5, with D possibly TRBD2 on 6 matching bases. Trimming took off 6 bases at V and 3 bases at J, with 14 bases between the two ends. This CDR3 contains 14 residues. The germline V gene encodes CDR1 ENHRY and CDR2 SYGVKD. CDR3 sequence reads: CAISPTLAEETQYF. CDR3 coding DNA: TGTGCCATCAGCCCGACTTTAGCGGAAGAGACCCAGTACTTC.

This clonotype was seen many times. The rearrangement uses TRBV18 and TRBJ2-5; TRBD2 matches at 14 bases. The CDR3 sequence is 15 residues long. V shed 3 bases, J shed 4 bases, and the junction held 1 base outside the gene matches. From germline, CDR1 is KGHSH and CDR2 LQKENI. CDR3 in amino acids: CASSPGLAGVETQYF. In DNA form, the CDR3 reads TGTGCCAGCTCACCGGGACTAGCGGGAGTAGAGACCCAGTACTTC. The full variable domain, rest sourced from reference TRBV18 and TRBJ2-5, is NAGVMQNPRHLVRRRGQEARLRCSPMKGHSHVYWYRQLPEEGLKFMVYLQKENIIDESGMPKERFSAEFPKEGPSILRIQQVVRGDSAAYFCASSPGLAGVETQYFGPGTRLLVL.

Details on this clonotype: It may be a read error: a sequence one base away is much more abundant. This rearrangement joins TRBV7-2 to TRBJ2-5; D is unclear. There are 16 residues in the CDR3. V lost 0 bases and J 1 base, leaving 12 bases between the germline ends. Germline-derived CDR1 and CDR2 are SGHTA and FQGNSA. CDR3 sequence (DNA): TGTGCCAGCAGCTTAGCCGGTGCAGCGCTCCAAGAGACCCAGTACTTC. This encodes CASSLAGAALQETQYF.

This rearrangement joins TRBV4-2 to TRBJ1-2; tentatively, D is TRBD1 (5 bases). This CDR3 region has 15 residues. The V end lost 0 bases, the J end lost 5 bases, and 13 bases lay between the germline ends. Per germline, CDR1 LGHNA and CDR2 YNFKEQ. Here the CDR3 DNA reads TGTGCCAGCAGCCAAGATTCGGGGCGTCAATATGGCTACACCTTC. Translated, it gives CASSQDSGRQYGYTF.